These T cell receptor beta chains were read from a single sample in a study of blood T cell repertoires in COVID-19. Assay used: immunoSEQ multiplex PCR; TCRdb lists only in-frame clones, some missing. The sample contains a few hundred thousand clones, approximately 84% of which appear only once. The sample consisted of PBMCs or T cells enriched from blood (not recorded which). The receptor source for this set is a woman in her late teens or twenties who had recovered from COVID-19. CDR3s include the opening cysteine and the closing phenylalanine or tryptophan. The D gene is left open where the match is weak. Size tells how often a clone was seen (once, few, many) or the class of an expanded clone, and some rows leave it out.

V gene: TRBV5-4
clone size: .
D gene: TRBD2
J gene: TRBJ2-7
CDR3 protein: CASSLGGLADYEQYF
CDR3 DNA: TGTGCCAGCAGCTTGGGGGGACTAGCGGACTACGAGCAGTACTTC

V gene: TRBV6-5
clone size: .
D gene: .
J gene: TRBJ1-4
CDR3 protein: CASSPGHGYEKLFF
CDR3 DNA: TGTGCCAGCAGCCCGGGACATGGGTATGAAAAACTGTTTTTT

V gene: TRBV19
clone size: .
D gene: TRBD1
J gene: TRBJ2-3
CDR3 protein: CASSDRGRDTQYF
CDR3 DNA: TGTGCCAGTAGTGACAGGGGACGAGATACGCAGTATTTT

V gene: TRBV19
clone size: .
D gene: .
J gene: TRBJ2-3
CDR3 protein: CASSIGVRGLDTQYF
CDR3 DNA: TGTGCCAGTAGTATAGGGGTCAGGGGCCTAGATACGCAGTATTTT

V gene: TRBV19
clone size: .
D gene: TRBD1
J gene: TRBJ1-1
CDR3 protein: CASWDSFTEAFF
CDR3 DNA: TGTGCCAGTTGGGACAGCTTCACTGAAGCTTTCTTT

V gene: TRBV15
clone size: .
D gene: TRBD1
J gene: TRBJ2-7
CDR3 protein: CATSRGDRGREEQYF
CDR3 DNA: TGTGCCACCAGCAGGGGAGACAGGGGGCGAGAAGAGCAGTACTTC

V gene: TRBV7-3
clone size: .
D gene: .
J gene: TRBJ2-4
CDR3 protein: CASSLNRDELQYF
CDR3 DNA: TGTGCCAGCAGCTTAAACAGGGATGAACTTCAGTACTTC

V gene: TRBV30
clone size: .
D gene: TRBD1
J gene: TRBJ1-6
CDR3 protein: CAWGVWGQGHNSPLHF
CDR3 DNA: TGTGCCTGGGGAGTGTGGGGACAGGGTCATAATTCACCCCTCCACTTT

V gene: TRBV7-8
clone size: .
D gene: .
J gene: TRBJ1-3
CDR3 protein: CASSSNPYRRNTIYF
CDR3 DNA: TGTGCCAGCAGCTCAAATCCCTACAGGAGAAACACCATATATTTT

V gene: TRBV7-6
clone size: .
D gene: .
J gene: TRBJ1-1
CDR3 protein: CASSLGQSNTEAFF
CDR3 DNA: TGTGCCAGCAGCTTAGGGCAGTCTAACACTGAAGCTTTCTTT

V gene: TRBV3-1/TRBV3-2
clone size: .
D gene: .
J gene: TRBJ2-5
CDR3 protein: CASSQVGYRRETQYF
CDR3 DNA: TGTGCCAGCAGCCAAGTAGGCTACCGGAGAGAGACCCAGTACTTC

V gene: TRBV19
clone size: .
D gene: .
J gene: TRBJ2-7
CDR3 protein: CASSQPGQRVYEQYF
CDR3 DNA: TGTGCCAGTAGTCAGCCGGGTCAGAGAGTATACGAGCAGTACTTC

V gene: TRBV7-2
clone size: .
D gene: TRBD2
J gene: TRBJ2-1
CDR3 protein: CASSPTSGPYNEQFF
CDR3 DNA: TGTGCCAGCAGCCCCACTAGCGGCCCATACAATGAGCAGTTCTTC

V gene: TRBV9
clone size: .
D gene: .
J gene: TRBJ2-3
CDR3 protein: CASSVEAGGFTDTQYF
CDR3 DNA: TGTGCCAGCAGCGTAGAGGCCGGGGGATTCACAGATACGCAGTATTTT

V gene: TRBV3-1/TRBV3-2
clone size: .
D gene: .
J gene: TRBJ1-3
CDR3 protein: CASSRAGDYSGNTIYF
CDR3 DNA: TGTGCCAGCAGCCGAGCAGGGGATTACTCTGGAAACACCATATATTTT

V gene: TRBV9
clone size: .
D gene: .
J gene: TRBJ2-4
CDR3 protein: CASSVEGQQKNIQYF
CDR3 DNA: TGTGCCAGCAGCGTAGAAGGACAGCAGAAAAACATTCAGTACTTC

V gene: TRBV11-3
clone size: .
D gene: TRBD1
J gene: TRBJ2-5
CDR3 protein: CASSLGQGAQETQYF
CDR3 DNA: TGTGCCAGCAGCTTAGGACAGGGGGCGCAGGAGACCCAGTACTTC

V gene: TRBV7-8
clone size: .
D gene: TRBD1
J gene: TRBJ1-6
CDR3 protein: CASSVTGDSPLHF
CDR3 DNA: TGTGCCAGCAGCGTCACAGGGGATTCACCCCTCCACTTT

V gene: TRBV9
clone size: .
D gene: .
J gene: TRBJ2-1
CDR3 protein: CASSSSVNEQFF
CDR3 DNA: TGTGCCAGCAGCTCTTCAGTCAATGAGCAGTTCTTC

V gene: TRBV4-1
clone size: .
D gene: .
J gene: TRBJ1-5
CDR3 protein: CASSQVPGSNQPQHF
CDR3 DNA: TGCGCCAGCAGCCAAGTACCGGGGAGCAATCAGCCCCAGCATTTT

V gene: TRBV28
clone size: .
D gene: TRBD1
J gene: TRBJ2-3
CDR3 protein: CASSSTQGVTDTQYF
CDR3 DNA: TGTGCCAGCAGTAGTACACAGGGGGTCACAGATACGCAGTATTTT

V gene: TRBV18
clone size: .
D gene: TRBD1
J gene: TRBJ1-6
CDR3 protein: CASSPRQGGNSPLHF
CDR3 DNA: TGTGCCAGCTCACCCCGACAGGGTGGGAATTCACCCCTCCACTTT

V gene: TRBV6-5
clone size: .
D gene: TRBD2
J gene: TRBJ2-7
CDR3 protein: CASTGLADYEQYF
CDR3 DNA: TGTGCCAGCACAGGACTAGCGGATTACGAGCAGTACTTC

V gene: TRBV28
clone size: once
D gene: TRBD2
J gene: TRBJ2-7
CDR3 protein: CASRPRTSGRAYGWGEQYF
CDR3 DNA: TGTGCCAGCCGCCCGAGAACTAGCGGGAGGGCCTACGGATGGGGGGAGCAGTACTTC

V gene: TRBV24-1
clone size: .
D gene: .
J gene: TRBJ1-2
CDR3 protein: CATSDLNYGYTF
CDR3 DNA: TGTGCCACCAGTGATCTTAACTATGGCTACACCTTC

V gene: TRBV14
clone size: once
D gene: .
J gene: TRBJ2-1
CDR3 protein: CASSQRGRVWYNEQFF
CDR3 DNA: TGTGCCAGCAGCCAAAGGGGGAGGGTATGGTACAATGAGCAGTTCTTC

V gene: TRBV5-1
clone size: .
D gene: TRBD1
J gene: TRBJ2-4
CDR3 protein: CASSSLEGQGAKNIQYF
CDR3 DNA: TGCGCCAGCAGCTCACTAGAGGGACAGGGGGCCAAAAACATTCAGTACTTC

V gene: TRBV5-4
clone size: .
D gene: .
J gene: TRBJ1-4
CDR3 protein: CASSLAVGGNEKLFF
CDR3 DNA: TGTGCCAGCAGCTTGGCCGTTGGCGGAAATGAAAAACTGTTTTTT

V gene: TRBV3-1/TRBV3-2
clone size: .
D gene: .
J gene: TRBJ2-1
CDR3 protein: CASSQAGTPQFF
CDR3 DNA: TGTGCCAGCAGCCAAGCCGGTACGCCTCAGTTCTTC

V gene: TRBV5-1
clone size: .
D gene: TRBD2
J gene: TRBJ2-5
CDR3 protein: CASSLGSAGVGETQYF
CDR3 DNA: TGCGCCAGCAGCTTGGGTTCAGCGGGGGTAGGAGAGACCCAGTACTTC

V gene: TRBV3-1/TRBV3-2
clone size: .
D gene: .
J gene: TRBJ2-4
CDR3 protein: CASSQGGWEHIQYF
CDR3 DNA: TGTGCCAGCAGCCAAGGAGGTTGGGAGCACATTCAGTACTTC

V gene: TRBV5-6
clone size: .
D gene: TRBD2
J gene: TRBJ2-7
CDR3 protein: CASSLGSRGAPYEQYF
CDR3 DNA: TGTGCCAGCAGCTTGGGCTCGCGGGGGGCCCCCTACGAGCAGTACTTC

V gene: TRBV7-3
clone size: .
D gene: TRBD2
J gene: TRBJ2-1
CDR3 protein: CASSLKGLADDEQFF
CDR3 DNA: TGTGCCAGCAGCCTAAAGGGGCTAGCGGATGATGAGCAGTTCTTC

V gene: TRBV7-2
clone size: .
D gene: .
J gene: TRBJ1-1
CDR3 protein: CASSLQGLVYTEAFF
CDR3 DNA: TGTGCCAGCAGCTTACAGGGATTGGTGTACACTGAAGCTTTCTTT

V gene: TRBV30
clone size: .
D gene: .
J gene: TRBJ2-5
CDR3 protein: CAWSVRGSGGQETQYF
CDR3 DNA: TGTGCCTGGAGTGTACGAGGGAGCGGAGGCCAAGAGACCCAGTACTTC

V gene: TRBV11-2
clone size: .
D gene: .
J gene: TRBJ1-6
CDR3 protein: CASSLGKQPLHF
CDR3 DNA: TGTGCCAGCAGCTTAGGAAAACAGCCCCTCCACTTT

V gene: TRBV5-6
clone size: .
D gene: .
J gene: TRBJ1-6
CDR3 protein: CASSFDRVNSPLHF
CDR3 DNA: TGTGCCAGCAGCTTCGACAGAGTTAATTCACCCCTCCACTTT

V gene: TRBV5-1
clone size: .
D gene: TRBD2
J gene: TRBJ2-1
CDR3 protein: CASRGTSGSTGEQFF
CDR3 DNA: TGCGCCAGCAGGGGGACTAGCGGTTCTACCGGTGAGCAGTTCTTC

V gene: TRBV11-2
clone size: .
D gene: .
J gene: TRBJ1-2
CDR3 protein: CASSLDPGQNYGYTF
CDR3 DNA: TGTGCCAGCAGCTTAGATCCTGGGCAGAACTATGGCTACACCTTC

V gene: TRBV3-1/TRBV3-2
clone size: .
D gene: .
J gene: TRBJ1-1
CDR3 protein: CASSQPPPGQLAFF
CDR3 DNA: TGTGCCAGCAGCCAACCTCCCCCGGGACAATTAGCTTTCTTT

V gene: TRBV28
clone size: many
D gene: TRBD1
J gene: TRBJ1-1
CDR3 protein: CASRSPEAGQEAFF
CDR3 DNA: TGTGCCAGCAGATCACCTGAGGCGGGACAGGAAGCTTTCTTT

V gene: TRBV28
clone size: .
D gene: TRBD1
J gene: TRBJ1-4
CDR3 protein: CASSLTGNNEKLFF
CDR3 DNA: TGTGCCAGCAGTTTGACAGGGAATAATGAAAAACTGTTTTTT

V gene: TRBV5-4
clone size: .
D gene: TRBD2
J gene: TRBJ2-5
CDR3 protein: CASSHRDYPQETQYF
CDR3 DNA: TGTGCCAGCAGCCATCGGGACTACCCCCAAGAGACCCAGTACTTC

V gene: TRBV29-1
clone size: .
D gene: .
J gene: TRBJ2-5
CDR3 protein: CSVSPIEETQYF
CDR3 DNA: TGCAGCGTTTCACCTATTGAAGAGACCCAGTACTTC